These 17 T cell receptor beta chains were all obtained from the same sample, sequenced in a study of blood T cell repertoires in COVID-19. Some clones are missing from TCRdb's copy, which holds only in-frame ones; the method was immunoSEQ multiplex PCR. The data contain 180,000 or so clones, approximately 85% of them singletons. Sequenced sample: peripheral blood. The source is a woman of 80 years or more with acute or convalescent COVID-19.

The chain couples TRBV7-9 to TRBJ2-3, with 8 nucleotides matching TRBD1. The CDR3 covers 15 residues. Germline V lookup: CDR1 SEHNR, CDR2 FQNEAQ (reference sequence). V dropped 2 bases and J dropped 2; count of bases not matched to a gene: 3. This CDR3 reads CASSLRQGNTDTQYF. CDR3 sequence (DNA): TGTGCCAGCAGCTTAAGACAGGGGAACACAGATACGCAGTATTTT.

The chain employs TRBV5-1 and TRBJ2-3; TRBD2 aligns across 11 bases. CDR1 and CDR2 from the germline V gene are SGHRS and YFSETQ. CDR3 size: 17 residues. With V trimmed by 3 bases and J by 5 bases, 11 bases remained unmatched. The CDR3 region has the DNA TGCGCCAGCAGCTCCACCGGGACTAGCGGAAGGTTAGATACGCAGTATTTT. This gives the protein CASSSTGTSGRLDTQYF. Drawing the rest from reference TRBV5-1 and TRBJ2-3, the complete variable domain is KAGVTQTPRYLIKTRGQQVTLSCSPISGHRSVSWYQQTPGQGLQFLFEYFSETQRNKGNFPGRFSGRQFSNSRSEMNVSTLELGDSALYLCASSSTGTSGRLDTQYFGPGTRLTVL.

This chain links TRBV5-1 with TRBJ1-2; 8 bases fit TRBD1. The CDR3 totals 20 residues. The junction had 22 bases not matched to a gene; V was cut back by 0 bases and J by 6 bases. Germline lookup yields CDR1 SGHRS and CDR2 YFSETQ. The CDR3 loop is CASSLGSLSDRDLSSNGYTF. Here the CDR3 DNA reads TGCGCCAGCAGCTTGGGGAGTTTATCGGACAGGGATCTCTCGTCCAATGGCTACACCTTC. Drawing the rest from reference TRBV5-1 and TRBJ1-2, the complete variable domain is KAGVTQTPRYLIKTRGQQVTLSCSPISGHRSVSWYQQTPGQGLQFLFEYFSETQRNKGNFPGRFSGRQFSNSRSEMNVSTLELGDSALYLCASSLGSLSDRDLSSNGYTFGSGTRLTVV.

The gene calls are TRBV7-3 and TRBJ2-1, with TRBD2 identical over 10 bases. The length of the CDR3 is 16 residues. V lost 1 base and J lost 2; bases outside the gene matches: 2. Per the germline V gene, CDR1 is SGHTA and CDR2 is FQGTGA. CDR3 coding DNA: TGTGCCAGCAGCTTAAGCCTAGCGGGGGCCTACAATGAGCAGTTCTTC. This gives the protein CASSLSLAGAYNEQFF.

The chain carries TRBV7-9 and TRBJ2-7; a possible D gene is TRBD1 (6 bases). The V end lost 10 bases, the J end lost 2 bases, and 12 bases lay between the germline ends. Per the germline V gene, CDR1 is SEHNR and CDR2 is FQNEAQ (reference sequence). CDR3 length equals 12 residues. The CDR3 is CATRRTAYEQYF. The CDR3 DNA sequence: TGTGCCACCAGGAGGACAGCCTACGAGCAGTACTTC.

The CDR3 nucleotides read TGTGCCAGCAGCCAAGACCGGGACTTAAGCACAGATACGCAGTATTTT. The encoded protein is CASSQDRDLSTDTQYF. The rearrangement links TRBV3-1 (or the pseudogene TRBV3-2) to TRBJ2-3, with D possibly being TRBD2 (6 bases). The V end was cut by 0 bases, the J end by 0 bases, with 10 bases between. The V gene's germline CDR1 is LGHDT and CDR2 YNNKEL (reference sequence). The CDR3 has 16 amino acids.

This clone turned up a few times. Distinct nucleotide sequences in the sample also encode this CDR3. This chain links TRBV18 with TRBJ2-6; no clear D. The CDR3 contains 12 residues. The V and J ends lost 11 bases and 0 bases respectively, with 5 bases between them. Germline CDR1 and CDR2: KGHSH and LQKENI. CDR3 loop: CASSSGANVLTF. For the CDR3, the DNA is TGTGCCTCCTCCTCTGGGGCCAACGTCCTGACTTTC.

The chain uses TRBV15 and TRBJ1-2; unclear D gene. This CDR3 is built from 13 residues. Germline V CDR1 and CDR2: LNHNV, YYDKDF (reference sequence). Trimming pared 8 bases from V and 0 bases from J, leaving 10 bases between. The chain's CDR3 is CATLDPANYGYTF. CDR3 sequence (DNA): TGTGCCACCCTAGACCCAGCTAACTATGGCTACACCTTC.

This clone has only a few counts. The J gene is TRBJ2-5, the V gene TRBV12-5, with 8 bases aligning to TRBD2. With 0 bases clipped from V and 1 base from J, the junction kept 7 bases outside the gene matches. The CDR3 contains 17 residues. The germline gives CDR1 LGHNT, CDR2 FRNRAP. As DNA, the CDR3 is TGTGCTAGTGGTTTGGTAGGAATAGCGGGGCCCCAAGAGACCCAGTACTTC. Its translation: CASGLVGIAGPQETQYF.

The chain employs TRBV18 and TRBJ1-1; D is ambiguous. CDR3 length: 14 residues. V was cut by 5 bases and J by 2 bases, with 12 bases left in between. Germline V gene sequence: CDR1 KGHSH, CDR2 LQKENI. As DNA, the CDR3 is TGTGCCAGCTCATCGGGAGGCGCTAACACTGAAGCTTTCTTT. Translation gives CASSSGGANTEAFF.

The chain uses TRBV18 and TRBJ2-1; 12 nucleotides agree with TRBD2. Trimming at V came to 5 bases and at J to 6 bases, leaving 8 bases not matched to a gene. Germline assignment: CDR1 KGHSH and CDR2 LQKENI. The CDR3 sequence is 16 residues long. The CDR3 reads CASSELAGGRLNEQFF. In DNA, the CDR3 is TGTGCCAGCTCAGAGCTAGCGGGAGGGCGGCTCAATGAGCAGTTCTTC.

The V and J genes are TRBV6-5 and TRBJ2-3, with 7 bases identical to TRBD2. This CDR3 is built from 15 residues. The ends lost 6 bases at V and 3 bases at J; junction bases unmatched: 9. CDR1 and CDR2 (germline): MNHEY, SVGAGI. The CDR3 DNA is TGTGCCAGCAGGTCCTGGGCGGGGGTAACAGATACGCAGTATTTT. This gives the protein CASRSWAGVTDTQYF.

The CDR3 region has the DNA TGTGCCACCAGTGCCCATGAGTTCCCCTACGAGCAGTACTTC. Its protein is CATSAHEFPYEQYF. This chain uses TRBV24-1 with TRBJ2-7; D not certain. Germline values: CDR1 KGHDR, CDR2 SFDVKD. Trimming removed 5 bases at V and 2 bases at J, with 12 bases between. This CDR3 is built from 14 residues.

The chain joins TRBV25-1 to TRBJ1-2; D call uncertain. The CDR3 has 11 amino acids. CDR1 MGHDK and CDR2 SYGVNS come from the germline V gene. V shed 2 bases and J shed 8 bases, with 6 bases lying between them. The CDR3 protein is CASSEGPGYTF. In DNA form, the CDR3 reads TGTGCCAGCAGTGAAGGGCCCGGCTACACCTTC.

The chain employs TRBV24-1 and TRBJ2-1; TRBD1 matches at 8 bases. V dropped 5 bases and J dropped 9; count of bases not matched to a gene: 14. The CDR3 runs 16 residues. The germline CDR1 and CDR2 sequences are KGHDR and SFDVKD. In DNA form, the CDR3 reads TGTGCCACCAGTGGTACCCGGGACAGGAACATTGGTGAGCAGTTCTTC. Amino acids: CATSGTRDRNIGEQFF.

The V and J genes are TRBV2 and TRBJ2-5; 12 bases map to TRBD2. Germline V CDR1 and CDR2: SNHLY, FYNNEI. After removal of 8 bases from V and 5 bases from J, the junction contained 15 bases not matched to a gene. The CDR3 covers 17 residues. The CDR3 sequence is CASGRSASGRAYETQYF. In DNA form, the CDR3 reads TGTGCCAGCGGTCGATCGGCTAGCGGGAGGGCCTATGAGACCCAGTACTTC. Based on the CDR3 plus reference TRBV2 and TRBJ2-5, the full variable domain is EPEVTQTPSHQVTQMGQEVILRCVPISNHLYFYWYRQILGQKVEFLVSFYNNEISEKSEIFDDQFSVERPDGSNFTLKIRSTKLEDSAMYFCASGRSASGRAYETQYFGPGTRLLVL.

The rearrangement uses TRBV19 and TRBJ2-5, with D perhaps TRBD2 (5 bases). Germline V gene sequence: CDR1 LNHDA, CDR2 SQIVND (reference sequence). The V gene lost 5 bases and the J gene lost 2 bases, with 12 bases spanning the gap. The CDR3 is 14 residues long. CDR3 DNA: TGTGCCAGTAGTTTCAGGACGGGACAAGAGACCCAGTACTTC. It encodes CASSFRTGQETQYF.